This TCR beta chain derives from a study of blood T cells in healthy people across ages. The ends were cut back, 0 bases at V and 7 bases at J, with 15 bases in the middle. The CDR3 runs 15 residues. Looked up from germline, CDR1 is SGDLS and CDR2 is YYNGEE. About 10 milliliters of peripheral blood were drawn from each donor into EDTA-treated tubes. Sample-barcoded 5' priming and a J-beta primer mix drove a second PCR of roughly 7 to 11 cycles. A template-switch adaptor containing 12 random nucleotides labeled each cDNA molecule. TCRdb re-called the 5' RACE reads through MiXCR, storing one row per CDR3 protein. The profile shows over 1,200,000 distinct CDR3 sequences, roughly 60% of them singletons. To note about this clonotype: Its antigen is as yet unknown.

Study-wide results and caveats: PBMCs left unsorted prevented a conclusive naive versus antigen-experienced comparison. Diversity figures based on one million T cells were deemed too low.

The source material was blood. The TCR sequence derives from a man between 18 and 29 years old in good health. V usage is TRBV9 and J usage is TRBJ2-3; possibly TRBD2 for D (6 bases). CDR3 bases: TGTGCCAGCAGCGTAGAAGCGGGCCGGCGAAATACGCAGTATTTT. Its translation is CASSVEAGRRNTQYF.